The 22 T cell receptor beta chains given below trace back to one sample, sequenced in a study of cytomegalovirus exposure and HLA in healthy donors. Sequencing used immunoSEQ multiplex PCR; TCRdb keeps in-frame clones, though not all of them. The sample has 190,000 or so clones, roughly 84% seen once; the top ten hold 2.5% to 3.5%. Sequencing was carried out using PBMCs. All receptors derive from a woman between 18 and 30 years old in good health and CMV-seropositive.

This CDR3 is CAISPGGLVSNEQFF. Written as DNA, the CDR3 is TGTGCCATCAGTCCCGGGGGACTAGTCTCCAATGAGCAGTTCTTC. The chain employs TRBV10-3 and TRBJ2-1; TRBD2 matches at 8 bases. The CDR3 has 15 amino acids. The germline CDR1 and CDR2 sequences are ENHRY and SYGVKD. Trimming removed 5 bases from V and 6 bases from J; junction bases left unmatched: 9.

The chain combines TRBV5-1 with TRBJ1-1; tentatively, D is TRBD1 (6 bases). Germline CDR1 and CDR2: SGHRS and YFSETQ. Trimming took 4 bases from V and 7 from J, leaving 17 bases between them. This CDR3 is 14 amino acids long. The CDR3 region has the DNA TGCGCCAGCAGCCCCTTACAGGGATCGGGTGAAGCTTTCTTT. Its translation is CASSPLQGSGEAFF.

The gene calls are TRBV7-3 and TRBJ2-2; D unclear. V gave up 4 bases and J gave up 1 base, with 4 bases separating them. The CDR3 spans 13 residues. Germline V gene sequence: CDR1 SGHTA, CDR2 FQGTGA. CDR3 residues: CASSSGNTGELFF. The CDR3 nucleotides read TGTGCCAGCAGCTCAGGGAACACCGGGGAGCTGTTTTTT.

V is TRBV6-6 and J is TRBJ1-3, with D perhaps matching TRBD1 (5 bases). CDR1 is MNHNY, CDR2 SVGAGI, per germline (reference sequence). The CDR3 extends over 16 amino acids. V was clipped by 6 bases and J by 4 bases, with 19 bases between them. The CDR3 reads CASSPPGFLGGNTIYF. CDR3 in DNA: TGTGCCAGCAGCCCCCCAGGGTTCCTTGGGGGAAACACCATATATTTT.

The chain links TRBV29-1 to TRBJ2-7, with 8 bases that match TRBD2. V dropped 7 bases and J dropped 4; count of bases not matched to a gene: 12. The CDR3 covers 14 residues. Germline V CDR1 and CDR2: SQVTM, ANQGSEA. Here the CDR3 reads CSARPGGGFYEQYF. DNA for the CDR3: TGCAGCGCCCGTCCGGGGGGGGGCTTTTACGAGCAGTACTTC.

The chain uses TRBV7-6 and TRBJ2-7; TRBD1 matches 9 bases. J gave up 2 bases and V 4 bases, and 6 bases lay outside the gene matches. Germline V gene sequence: CDR1 SGHVS, CDR2 FNYEAQ. This CDR3 is built from 15 residues. This chain's CDR3 is CASSSGTGSPYEQYF. DNA of the CDR3: TGTGCCAGCAGCTCTGGGACAGGGAGTCCCTACGAGCAGTACTTC.

This chain uses TRBV9 with TRBJ2-1, with D perhaps matching TRBD1 (6 bases). The CDR3 is made up of 16 amino acids. V was shortened by 3 bases and J by 7 bases, with 20 bases between the two germline ends. CDR1 is SGDLS, CDR2 YYNGEE, per germline. This CDR3 is CASSALALGARNEQFF. In nucleotides, the CDR3 is TGTGCCAGCAGCGCGCTAGCCCTGGGGGCTAGGAATGAGCAGTTCTTC.

This chain joins TRBV4-2 and TRBJ1-6; D unresolved. Germline-derived CDR1 and CDR2 are LGHNA and YNFKEQ. The CDR3 is made up of 13 amino acids. Trimming removed 0 bases at V and 8 bases at J, with 5 bases between. The DNA for the CDR3 is TGTGCCAGCAGCCAAGAGCCAGATTCACCCCTCCACTTT. Its protein is CASSQEPDSPLHF.

There are a few counts of this clone. The chain is built from TRBV10-3 and TRBJ1-5; TRBD1 might be the D (6 bases). The CDR3 loop spans 15 amino acids. V dropped 5 bases and J dropped 0 bases, with 11 bases sitting between them. Looked up from germline, CDR1 is ENHRY and CDR2 is SYGVKD. The CDR3, as DNA: TGTGCCATCAGTCGGGACAAGTATAGCAATCAGCCCCAGCATTTT. It translates to CAISRDKYSNQPQHF.

The genes are TRBV4-1 and TRBJ1-4, with 7 bases matching TRBD1. The J segment lost 8 bases and the V segment lost 5 bases, leaving 11 bases of the junction unmatched. This CDR3 contains 15 residues. The germline V gene encodes CDR1 MGHRA and CDR2 YSYEKL. The chain's CDR3 is CASSLRTGEPEKLFF. In DNA form, the CDR3 reads TGCGCCAGCAGCTTGAGGACAGGAGAGCCGGAAAAACTGTTTTTT.

The chain employs TRBV27 and TRBJ1-4; D is perhaps TRBD1 (5 bases). CDR3 length equals 14 residues. Germline V CDR1 and CDR2: MNHEY, SMNVEV (reference sequence). Trimming took 3 bases from V and 2 from J, leaving 7 bases between them. CDR3 in DNA: TGTGCCAGCAGTTTGACAGTCACTAATGAAAAACTGTTTTTT. Translated, it gives CASSLTVTNEKLFF.

This clone was detected only once. This sequence joins TRBV2 and TRBJ1-1; unclear D gene. V was pared by 6 bases and J by 5 bases, with 10 bases between. The germline V gene encodes CDR1 SNHLY and CDR2 FYNNEI. The CDR3 totals 12 residues. The CDR3 nucleotides are TGTGCCAGCAGCCTAGGCCTTACTGAAGCTTTCTTT. Amino acid sequence: CASSLGLTEAFF.

DNA of the CDR3: TGTGCCAGCAGGCCGCTAGCGGCGATAGACAATGAGCAGTTCTTC. It encodes CASRPLAAIDNEQFF. The V gene is TRBV4-2, the J gene TRBJ2-1, with 7 bases aligning to TRBD2. From germline, CDR1 is LGHNA and CDR2 YNFKEQ. This CDR3 is built from 15 residues. V shed 6 bases, J shed 5 bases, and the junction held 10 bases outside the gene matches.

The chain joins TRBV6-6 to TRBJ1-2; no definite D call. Trimming removed 4 bases from V and 2 bases from J, with 8 bases in between. This CDR3 spans 13 amino acids. Per germline, CDR1 MNHNY and CDR2 SVGAGI (reference sequence). Written as DNA, the CDR3 is TGTGCCAGCAGTTCCCGTGCGAACTATGGCTACACCTTC. Its translation: CASSSRANYGYTF.

This chain links TRBV6-1 with TRBJ1-5; 12 positions agree with TRBD1. The CDR3 consists of 18 residues. After removal of 2 bases from V and 7 bases from J, the junction contained 12 bases not matched to a gene. From germline, CDR1 is MNHNS and CDR2 SASEGT. CDR3 in amino acids: CASSEKSGGQGARQPQHF. The CDR3 nucleotides are TGTGCCAGCAGTGAAAAGTCTGGGGGACAGGGGGCACGGCAGCCCCAGCATTTT.

This clone was observed once. J is TRBJ2-7 and V is TRBV6-5; 9 positions match TRBD1. This CDR3 is built from 14 residues. With V trimmed by 2 bases and J by 5 bases, 4 bases remained unmatched. CDR1 and CDR2 (germline): MNHEY, SVGAGI. CDR3 loop: CASSYTDRGHEQYF. In nucleotides, the CDR3 is TGTGCCAGCAGTTACACGGACAGGGGCCACGAGCAGTACTTC.

Turning to this clone: Other DNA variants within this sample encode the same CDR3. This chain uses TRBV6-5 with TRBJ2-7; 12 nucleotides agree with TRBD2. CDR3 size: 15 residues. The V segment lost 6 bases and the J segment 2 bases; nucleotides outside the gene matches: 5. Per germline, CDR1 MNHEY and CDR2 SVGAGI. Here the CDR3 reads CASSSTSGGTYEQYF. The CDR3 DNA is TGTGCCAGCAGCAGCACTAGCGGGGGGACCTACGAGCAGTACTTC.

The chain joins TRBV6-5 to TRBJ1-2; unclear D gene. V lost 6 bases and J 6 bases, leaving 8 bases between the germline ends. The CDR3 totals 11 residues. Germline-derived CDR1 and CDR2 are MNHEY and SVGAGI. In nucleotides, the CDR3 is TGTGCCAGCAGGAGGATTGATGGCTACACCTTC. Amino acids: CASRRIDGYTF.

The CDR3 protein is CASSSLAGRETQYF. The CDR3 DNA follows: TGTGCCAGCTCATCACTAGCGGGTCGGGAGACCCAGTACTTC. The V gene is TRBV18, the J gene TRBJ2-5, with 9 bases identical to TRBD2. The trim removed 5 bases at V and 5 bases at J, leaving 6 bases unmatched. The CDR3 loop spans 14 amino acids. Germline CDR1 and CDR2: KGHSH and LQKENI.

In its sample, this clone was seen a few times. J is TRBJ1-2 and V is TRBV7-8; tentatively, D is TRBD1 (6 bases). The CDR3 runs to 15 residues. In germline, CDR1 is SGHVS, CDR2 FQNEAQ. V shed 7 bases and J shed 6 bases, with 21 bases lying between them. CDR3 loop: CASNSRAQGSDGYTF. In DNA form, the CDR3 reads TGTGCCAGCAACTCAAGGGCACAGGGATCTGATGGCTACACCTTC.

V gene TRBV14 combines with J gene TRBJ2-7; D perhaps matches TRBD1 (6 bases). CDR1 is SGHDN, CDR2 FVKESK, per germline. V dropped 3 bases and J dropped 2 bases, with 14 bases sitting between them. This CDR3 spans 15 amino acids. CDR3 nucleotides: TGTGCCAGCAGCCAGGGGTCGGACAGAACCTACGAGCAGTACTTC. It yields the protein CASSQGSDRTYEQYF.

The rearrangement joins TRBV4-1 to TRBJ2-1; tentative D call: TRBD1 (5 bases). The CDR3 loop spans 17 amino acids. Germline values: CDR1 MGHRA, CDR2 YSYEKL. V dropped 4 bases and J dropped 0 bases, with 16 bases sitting between them. CDR3 amino acids: CASSLPRQGSSYNEQFF. The CDR3 DNA reads as TGCGCCAGCAGCCTTCCCAGGCAGGGAAGCTCCTACAATGAGCAGTTCTTC.